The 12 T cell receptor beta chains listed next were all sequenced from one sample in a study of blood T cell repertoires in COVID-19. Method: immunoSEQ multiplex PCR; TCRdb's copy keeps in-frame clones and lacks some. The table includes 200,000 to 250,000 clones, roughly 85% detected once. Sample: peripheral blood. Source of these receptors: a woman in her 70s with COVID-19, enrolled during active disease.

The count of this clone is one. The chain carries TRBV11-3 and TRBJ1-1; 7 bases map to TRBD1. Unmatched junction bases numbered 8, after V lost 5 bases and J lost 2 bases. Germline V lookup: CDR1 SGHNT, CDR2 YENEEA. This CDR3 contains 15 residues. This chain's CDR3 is CASSAEGQPNTEAFF. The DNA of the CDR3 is TGTGCCAGCAGCGCTGAGGGACAGCCTAACACTGAAGCTTTCTTT.

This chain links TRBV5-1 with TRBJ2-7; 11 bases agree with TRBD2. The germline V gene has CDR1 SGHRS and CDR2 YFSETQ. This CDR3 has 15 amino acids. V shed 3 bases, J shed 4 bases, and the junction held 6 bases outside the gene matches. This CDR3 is CASSWTGTSGYEQYF. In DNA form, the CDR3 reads TGCGCCAGCAGCTGGACCGGGACTAGCGGATACGAGCAGTACTTC.

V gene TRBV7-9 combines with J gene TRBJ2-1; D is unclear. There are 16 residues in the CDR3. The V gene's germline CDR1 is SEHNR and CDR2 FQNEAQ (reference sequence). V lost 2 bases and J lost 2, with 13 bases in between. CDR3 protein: CASSLLAAPAYNEQFF. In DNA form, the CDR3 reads TGTGCCAGCAGCTTACTCGCGGCACCTGCCTACAATGAGCAGTTCTTC.

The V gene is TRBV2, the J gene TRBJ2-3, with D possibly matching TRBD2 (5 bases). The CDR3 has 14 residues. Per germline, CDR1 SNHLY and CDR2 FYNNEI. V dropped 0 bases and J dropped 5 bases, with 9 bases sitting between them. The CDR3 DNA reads TGTGCCAGCAGTGAAGCGCTTCGGGGAGATACGCAGTATTTT. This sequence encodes CASSEALRGDTQYF.

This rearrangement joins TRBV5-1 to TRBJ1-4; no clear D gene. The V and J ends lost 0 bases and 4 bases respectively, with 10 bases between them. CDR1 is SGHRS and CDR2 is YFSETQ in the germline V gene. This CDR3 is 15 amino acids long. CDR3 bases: TGCGCCAGCAGCTTGGACCCGGGAATTAATGAAAAACTGTTTTTT. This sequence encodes CASSLDPGINEKLFF.

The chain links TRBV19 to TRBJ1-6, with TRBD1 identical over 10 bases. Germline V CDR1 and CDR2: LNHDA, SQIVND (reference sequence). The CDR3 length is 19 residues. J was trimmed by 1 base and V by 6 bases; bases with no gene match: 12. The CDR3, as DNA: TGTGCCAGTAGCCCACGACCACCGGGACAGGGGTCCTATAATTCACCCCTCCACTTT. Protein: CASSPRPPGQGSYNSPLHF.

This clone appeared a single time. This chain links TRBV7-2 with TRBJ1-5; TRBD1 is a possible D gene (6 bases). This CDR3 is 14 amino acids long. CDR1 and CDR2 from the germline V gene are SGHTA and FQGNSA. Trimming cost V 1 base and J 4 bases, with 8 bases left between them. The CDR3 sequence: CASSLVGANQPQHF. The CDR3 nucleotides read TGTGCCAGCAGCTTAGTGGGGGCAAATCAGCCCCAGCATTTT.

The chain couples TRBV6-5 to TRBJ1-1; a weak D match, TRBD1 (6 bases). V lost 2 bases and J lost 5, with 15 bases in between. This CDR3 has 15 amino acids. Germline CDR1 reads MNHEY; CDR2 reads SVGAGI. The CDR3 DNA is TGTGCCAGCAGTTACATGGGGGGGCTGGGGACTGAAGCTTTCTTT. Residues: CASSYMGGLGTEAFF.

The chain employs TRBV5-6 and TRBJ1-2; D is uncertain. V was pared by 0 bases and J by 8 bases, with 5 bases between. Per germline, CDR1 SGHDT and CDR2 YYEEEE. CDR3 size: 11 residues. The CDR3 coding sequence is TGTGCCAGCAGCTTGGGAGTCGGCTACACCTTC. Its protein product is CASSLGVGYTF. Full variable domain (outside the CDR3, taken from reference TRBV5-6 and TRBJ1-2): DAGVTQSPTHLIKTRGQQVTLRCSPKSGHDTVSWYQQALGQGPQFIFQYYEEEERQRGNFPDRFSGHQFPNYSSELNVNALLLGDSALYLCASSLGVGYTFGSGTRLTVV.

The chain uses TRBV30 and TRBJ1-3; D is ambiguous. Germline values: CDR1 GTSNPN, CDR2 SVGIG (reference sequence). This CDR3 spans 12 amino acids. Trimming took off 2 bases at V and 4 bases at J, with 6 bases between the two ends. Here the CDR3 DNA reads TGTGCCTGGAGTAGCGTAGGAAACACCATATATTTT. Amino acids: CAWSSVGNTIYF.

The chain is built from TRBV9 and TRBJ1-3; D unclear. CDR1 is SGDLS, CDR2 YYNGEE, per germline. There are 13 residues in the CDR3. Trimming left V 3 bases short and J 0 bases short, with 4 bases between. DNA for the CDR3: TGTGCCAGCAGCGGTCGCTCTGGAAACACCATATATTTT. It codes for CASSGRSGNTIYF.

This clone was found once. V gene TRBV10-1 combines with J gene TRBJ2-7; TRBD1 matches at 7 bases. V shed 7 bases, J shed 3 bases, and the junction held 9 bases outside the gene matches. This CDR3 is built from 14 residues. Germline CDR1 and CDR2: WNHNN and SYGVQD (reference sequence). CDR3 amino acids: CASKLSTGDYEQYF. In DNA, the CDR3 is TGCGCCAGCAAGCTATCCACAGGGGACTACGAGCAGTACTTC.